These 22 T cell receptor beta chains share one sample of origin, sequenced in a study of CD8 T cells in ankylosing spondylitis (TCRdb year 2017). Beyond this particular receptor, the publication reports: A TCR beta motif of several highly homologous amino acid variants appeared characteristic of blood from ankylosing spondylitis patients.

The antigens these receptors bind are not known. Receptor amplification or capture employed 5' RACE. The data were produced on an Illumina HiSeq 2500. Using fastp trimming at Q25 and MiXCR clonotype assembly, TCRdb reanalyzed the public sequencing data and kept in-frame beta chains. Each CDR3 protein appears once, grouped with its most common genes and DNA. The table for this sample lists 450,000 to 550,000 distinct CDR3 sequences; roughly 5.3% of them were counted only once. Together, the top ten hold roughly 3.5% of the sample. The specimen sequenced was blood, either unsorted or a sorted T cell fraction (not recorded which). Every receptor here comes from a male donor with ankylosing spondylitis.

This clonotype was detected ten times or more. This sequence joins TRBV20-1 and TRBJ1-2, with D unresolved. Germline CDR1 DFQATT, CDR2 SNEGSKA (reference sequence). This CDR3 region has 12 residues. V lost 6 bases and J 0 bases, leaving 8 bases between the germline ends. The CDR3 loop is CSAKEPNYGYTF. The CDR3 region has the DNA TGCAGTGCCAAGGAACCTAACTATGGCTACACCTTC.

Only one count was recorded for this clonotype. A read error may be the cause here, since a much bigger clone is one base away. V usage is TRBV11-2 and J usage is TRBJ1-4, with D uncertain. CDR3 length equals 15 residues. Germline values: CDR1 SGHAT, CDR2 FQNNGV. The CDR3: CDSSIHLGAGEKLFF. The CDR3 bases are TGTGACAGCAGCATACACCTGGGAGCGGGTGAAAAACTGTTTTTT.

This clonotype was counted ten times or more. The chain employs TRBV12-3 or TRBV12-4 and TRBJ2-5; no firm D call. Trimming took 6 bases from V and 5 from J, leaving 22 bases between them. This CDR3 comprises 16 residues. The CDR3 DNA is TGTGCCAGCAGCGACGCGATAAGGTCAACGGGTGAGACCCAGTACTTC. Protein: CASSDAIRSTGETQYF.

This clonotype was seen at least ten times. The chain has TRBV5-1 and TRBJ2-7; D not resolved. The CDR3 sequence is 12 residues long. Germline V gene data show CDR1 as SGHRS and CDR2 as YFSETQ. Trimming cost V 5 bases and J 2 bases, with 8 bases left between them. CDR3 in amino acids: CASRGGPYEQYF. The CDR3 DNA sequence: TGCGCCAGCAGAGGTGGGCCCTACGAGCAGTACTTC. The variable domain in full, with the rest retrieved from reference TRBV5-1 and TRBJ2-7, is KAGVTQTPRYLIKTRGQQVTLSCSPISGHRSVSWYQQTPGQGLQFLFEYFSETQRNKGNFPGRFSGRQFSNSRSEMNVSTLELGDSALYLCASRGGPYEQYFGPGTRLTVT.

This clonotype showed up many times. The chain carries TRBV4-2 and TRBJ2-6; D remains unclear. Germline CDR1 reads LGHNA; CDR2 reads YNFKEQ. V lost 0 bases and J lost 7, with 13 bases in between. The CDR3 covers 16 residues. The CDR3 DNA reads as TGTGCCAGCAGCCAAGACGGATCAAAGGAAGCCAACGTCCTGACTTTC. Its translation: CASSQDGSKEANVLTF.

The table lists this clonotype with many counts. The chain is built from TRBV9 and TRBJ2-5; 7 nucleotides align to TRBD1. The V segment lost 4 bases and the J segment 8 bases; nucleotides outside the gene matches: 20. Germline V lookup: CDR1 SGDLS, CDR2 YYNGEE. The CDR3 is 17 residues long. This CDR3 reads CASSMRTGLPSVDTQYF. The CDR3 coding sequence is TGTGCCAGCAGCATGCGGACAGGCCTTCCTTCGGTGGATACCCAGTACTTC.

This clonotype was seen ten or more times. The chain is built from TRBV27 and TRBJ2-7, with 8 bases that match TRBD2. This CDR3 is 16 amino acids long. The J segment lost 2 bases and the V segment lost 4 bases, leaving 10 bases of the junction unmatched. Germline values: CDR1 MNHEY, CDR2 SMNVEV (reference sequence). The CDR3 coding sequence is TGTGCCAGCAGTTCAACAAGCGGGGGAAGTCCCTACGAGCAGTACTTC. Its protein is CASSSTSGGSPYEQYF.

This clonotype was counted at least ten times. V and J are TRBV10-3 and TRBJ2-7; 10 bases map to TRBD2. V shed 6 bases and J 3 bases; nucleotides not matched to a gene: 11. This CDR3 is built from 16 residues. Germline V gene lookup returns CDR1 ENHRY and CDR2 SYGVKD. The CDR3 DNA reads as TGTGCCATCAGCCCTAGCGGGAGCATCCGGGGCTACGAGCAGTACTTC. It translates to CAISPSGSIRGYEQYF.

This clonotype was seen at least ten times. This rearrangement joins TRBV24-1 to TRBJ1-2; tentatively, D is TRBD1 (6 bases). The ends were cut back, 4 bases at V and 4 bases at J, with 9 bases in the middle. CDR1 and CDR2 from the germline V gene are KGHDR and SFDVKD. This CDR3 is 13 amino acids long. The CDR3 sequence is CATSEETGYGYTF. The CDR3 nucleotides are TGTGCCACCAGTGAGGAGACAGGCTATGGCTACACCTTC.

The rearrangement uses TRBV7-2 and TRBJ2-7; tentatively, D is TRBD2 (6 bases). Germline V CDR1 and CDR2: SGHTA, FQGNSA. The CDR3 runs to 15 residues. Trimming shortened V by 5 bases and J by 0 bases, and 14 bases separated the two germline ends. CDR3 sequence: CASSRMGLNSYEQYF. CDR3 nucleotide sequence: TGTGCCAGCAGCCGCATGGGACTGAACTCCTACGAGCAGTACTTC.

This clonotype has ten or more counts. The genes are TRBV5-1 and TRBJ2-1; maybe TRBD1 (6 bases). V gave up 0 bases and J gave up 3 bases, with 10 bases separating them. The CDR3 loop spans 15 amino acids. The germline gives CDR1 SGHRS, CDR2 YFSETQ. Here the CDR3 DNA reads TGCGCCAGCAGCTTGGCAGGGGATGGCTACAATGAGCAGTTCTTC. Amino acids: CASSLAGDGYNEQFF.

This chain links TRBV7-2 with TRBJ2-7; the D call may be TRBD1 or TRBD2 (5 bases each). Trimming removed 1 base at V and 3 bases at J, with 13 bases between. Per the germline V gene, CDR1 is SGHTA and CDR2 is FQGNSA. The CDR3 has 15 amino acids. The chain's CDR3 is CASSLVGVAGYEQYF. CDR3 bases: TGTGCCAGCAGCTTAGTGGGGGTGGCGGGCTACGAGCAGTACTTC.

This clonotype appeared a few times. The V and J genes are TRBV7-2 and TRBJ2-1; 7 positions agree with TRBD2. CDR1 is SGHTA and CDR2 is FQGNSA in the germline V gene. With V trimmed by 5 bases and J by 4 bases, 11 bases remained unmatched. CDR3 length: 16 amino acids. CDR3 region: CASSPLARPLYNEQFF. The CDR3 DNA reads TGTGCCAGCAGCCCACTAGCGAGGCCTCTTTACAATGAGCAGTTCTTC.

This clonotype appeared many times. The chain couples TRBV12-3 or TRBV12-4 to TRBJ2-1; 7 positions match TRBD2. Trimming removed 4 bases from V and 2 bases from J; junction bases left unmatched: 5. This CDR3 comprises 15 residues. The CDR3 loop is CASSYEAGAYNEQFF. The CDR3 DNA is TGTGCCAGCAGTTATGAGGCGGGGGCCTACAATGAGCAGTTCTTC.

This clonotype has a handful of counts. The V and J genes are TRBV6-1 and TRBJ2-7, with TRBD2 matching 12 bases. CDR3 length: 15 amino acids. With V trimmed by 1 base and J by 4 bases, 2 bases remained unmatched. Germline values: CDR1 MNHNS, CDR2 SASEGT. CDR3 bases: TGTGCCAGCAGTGAAGGCCTAGCGGGAGGGTACGAGCAGTACTTC. Protein sequence: CASSEGLAGGYEQYF.

In its sample, this clonotype was seen many times. The V gene is TRBV9, the J gene TRBJ2-7; TRBD2 agrees at 13 bases. CDR1 is SGDLS, CDR2 YYNGEE, per germline. The CDR3 covers 16 residues. J lost 3 bases, V lost 3 bases, and 6 bases had no gene match. The CDR3, as DNA: TGTGCCAGCAGCGATCGGACTAGCGGGAGACTCTACGAGCAGTACTTC. The encoded protein is CASSDRTSGRLYEQYF.

J is TRBJ2-7 and V is TRBV3-1; 9 bases map to TRBD1. There are 15 residues in the CDR3. CDR1 and CDR2 (germline): LGHDT, YNNKEL (reference sequence). V was clipped by 3 bases and J by 4 bases; unmatched bases: 7. CDR3 DNA sequence: TGTGCCAGCAGCCAGGACAGGGGAGTCGGATACGAGCAGTACTTC. Its translation is CASSQDRGVGYEQYF.

This clonotype was seen ten or more times. The chain links TRBV27 to TRBJ2-1; 7 bases map to TRBD1. CDR3 length: 15 amino acids. V trimming: 4 bases; J trimming: 7 bases; junction bases outside the gene matches: 10. Germline values: CDR1 MNHEY, CDR2 SMNVEV (reference sequence). The CDR3 DNA is TGTGCCAGCAGTTCCCCCTCGAAGGGGGCAAATGAGCAGTTCTTC. Its protein product is CASSSPSKGANEQFF.

In this sample, this clonotype turned up many times. V and J are TRBV7-8 and TRBJ1-1, with D uncertain. The CDR3 totals 15 residues. Germline V lookup: CDR1 SGHVS, CDR2 FQNEAQ. V lost 0 bases to trimming and J lost 0 bases, with 8 bases between them. The CDR3 DNA sequence: TGTGCCAGCAGCTTAGCTAACATGCTGAACACTGAAGCTTTCTTT. Residues: CASSLANMLNTEAFF.

This clonotype appeared once. The chain carries TRBV28 and TRBJ1-2; no firm D call. The CDR3 loop spans 17 amino acids. The germline V gene encodes CDR1 MDHEN and CDR2 SYDVKM. With 2 bases removed from V and 1 base from J, the gap between germline ends came to 17 bases. This CDR3 is CASSLAVPTQNNYGYTF. DNA for the CDR3: TGTGCCAGCAGTTTAGCGGTGCCTACCCAAAATAACTATGGCTACACCTTC.

This clonotype was observed a handful of times. This rearrangement joins TRBV7-9 to TRBJ2-1, with 7 positions matching TRBD1. The V gene end was trimmed by 2 bases and the J gene end by 2 bases; junction bases not matched to a gene: 6. The germline V gene encodes CDR1 SEHNR and CDR2 FQNEAQ (reference sequence). This CDR3 is 16 amino acids long. The CDR3: CASSLSDRAAYNEQFF. For the CDR3, the DNA is TGTGCCAGCAGCTTATCCGACAGGGCGGCCTACAATGAGCAGTTCTTC.

Notes on this clonotype: A read error is possible here, since a much larger clone lies one base away. J is TRBJ2-7 and V is TRBV6-5, with D possibly being TRBD1 (5 bases). Trimming cost V 1 base and J 2 bases, with 9 bases left between them. Germline V gene sequence: CDR1 MNHEY, CDR2 SVGAGI. The CDR3 is made up of 14 amino acids. The CDR3 bases are TGTGCCAGCAGTTACTACCGCAGGGCCTACGAGCAGTACTTC. Translating it yields CASSYYRRAYEQYF.